This T cell receptor beta chain came from a study of shared clonotypes between healthy human individuals. Study results and limitations: Only a few donors were included, so the genetic and exposure-history diversity represented was limited. Researchers found naive subsets generally carried larger estimated richness than memory subsets.

Genomic DNA of each subset was evenly split across several immunoSEQ plates. The table came from immunoSEQ multiplex PCR; TCRdb's copy has only in-frame clones and leaves some out. The sample shows fewer than 850,000 clones, 72% of them seen only once. The V gene's germline CDR1 is SGHTA and CDR2 FQGNSA. V lost 5 bases to trimming and J lost 3 bases, with 10 bases between them. The CDR3 runs 13 residues. This clone was counted only a few times. Its antigen is as yet unknown. The origin of this receptor is a woman aged 25 to 39 in good health. This chain connects TRBV7-2 to TRBJ1-1, with D uncertain. Specimen: memory CD4+ T cells sorted from blood. Subset specified: CD45RA-negative fraction. DNA of the CDR3: TGTGCCAGCAGCACGGTTCAAGACACTGAAGCTTTCTTT. Protein product: CASSTVQDTEAFF.